The T cell receptor (beta chain) under discussion was sequenced for a study of cytomegalovirus exposure and HLA in healthy donors. The overall study: HLA-typed donors were the source of 86 million or so unique TCRs held in an early data release. Study observations and caveats: HLA restriction was apparent for most CMV-associated TCR beta chains in a later analysis. The study put roughly 160 TCR beta chains on its list as cytomegalovirus-associated.

A note on this clone: Antigen specificity is unknown.

The PCR was carried out with 60 Vbeta primers and 13 Jbeta primers. TCRdb keeps only in-frame clones here, not all; method: immunoSEQ multiplex PCR. This sample has around 130,000 clones, with about three quarters found just once. Specimen: PBMCs. The receptor comes from a woman aged 40-49 years in good health and CMV-seronegative.

The CDR3 protein is CASSVGFGQRETQYF. The CDR3 bases are TGTGCCAGCAGCGTAGGCTTTGGCCAGCGGGAGACCCAGTACTTC. The chain employs TRBV9 and TRBJ2-5; D perhaps matches TRBD2 (5 bases). With 0 bases removed from V and 5 bases from J, the gap between germline ends came to 14 bases. Germline V gene data show CDR1 as SGDLS and CDR2 as YYNGEE. The CDR3 totals 15 residues.